This T cell receptor beta chain was sequenced in a study of T cells in localized non-small cell lung cancer. General study points: Uninvolved adjacent lung showed the highest T cell clonality, exceeding tumor. For the top 100 tumor clones, a median around 61 also appeared in adjacent lung. Owing to sequencing of a solitary tumor region, heterogeneity cannot be discounted.

From germline, CDR1 is SEHNR and CDR2 FQNEAQ (reference sequence). This CDR3 region has 16 residues. V lost 5 bases and J lost 5, with 21 bases in between. Some clones are missing from TCRdb's copy, which holds only in-frame ones; the method was immunoSEQ multiplex PCR. The repertoire holds roughly 13,000 clones, roughly 90% seen once, with roughly 2.6% in the top ten. To note about this clone: Its antigen is still unknown.

The source was peripheral blood mononuclear cells, collected before any cancer treatment. This chain uses TRBV7-9 with TRBJ2-5; D is unresolved. This TCR came from a man aged 35 to 69 with stage III lung adenocarcinoma. For the CDR3, the DNA is TGTGCCAGCAGCACGCTAAAAGACATAGCCTCCGAGACCCAGTACTTC. It encodes CASSTLKDIASETQYF.